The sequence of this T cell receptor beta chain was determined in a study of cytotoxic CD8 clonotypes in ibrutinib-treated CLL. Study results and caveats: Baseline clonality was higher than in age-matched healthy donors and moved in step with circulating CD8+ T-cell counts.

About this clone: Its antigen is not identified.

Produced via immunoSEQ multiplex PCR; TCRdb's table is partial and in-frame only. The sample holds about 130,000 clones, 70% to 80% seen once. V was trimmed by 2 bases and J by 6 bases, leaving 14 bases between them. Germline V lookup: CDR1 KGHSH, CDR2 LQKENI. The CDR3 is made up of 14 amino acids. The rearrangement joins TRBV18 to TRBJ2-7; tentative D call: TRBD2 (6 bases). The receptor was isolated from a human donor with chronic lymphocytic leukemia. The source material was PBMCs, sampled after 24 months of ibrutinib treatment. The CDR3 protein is CASSPASGVSEQYF. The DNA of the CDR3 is TGTGCCAGCTCACCAGCGTCGGGAGTCTCCGAGCAGTACTTC. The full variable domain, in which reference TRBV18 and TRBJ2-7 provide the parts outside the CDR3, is NAGVMQNPRHLVRRRGQEARLRCSPMKGHSHVYWYRQLPEEGLKFMVYLQKENIIDESGMPKERFSAEFPKEGPSILRIQQVVRGDSAAYFCASSPASGVSEQYFGPGTRLTVT.